Below, 15 T cell receptor beta chains from the same sample are listed, as sequenced in a study of shared clonotypes between healthy human individuals. Some clones are missing from TCRdb's copy, which holds only in-frame ones; the method was immunoSEQ multiplex PCR. The sample consists of under 2,500,000 clones, about 94% of them appearing once. Source material: naive CD4+ T cells sorted from blood. The subset here: CD45RA+ positively selected. The origin of the receptors is a man aged 18 to 29 in good health.

The rearrangement joins TRBV6-1 to TRBJ2-2; a weak D match, TRBD1 (6 bases). The V and J ends lost 5 bases and 13 bases respectively, with 17 bases between them. Germline V gene sequence: CDR1 MNHNS, CDR2 SASEGT. The CDR3 is made up of 13 amino acids. The CDR3 sequence: CASSSSRGSRLFF. In DNA, the CDR3 is TGTGCCAGCAGTTCCTCCAGGGGTTCCCGGCTGTTTTTT.

CDR3 in DNA: TGTGCCAGCAGCCCGAGTCGGGGCGAGCAGTACTTC. Amino acids: CASSPSRGEQYF. The V and J genes are TRBV5-6 and TRBJ2-7, with D perhaps matching TRBD2 (5 bases). Germline assignment: CDR1 SGHDT and CDR2 YYEEEE. The CDR3 totals 12 residues. Trimming cost V 4 bases and J 6 bases, with 11 bases left between them.

V usage is TRBV28 and J usage is TRBJ1-1; 9 bases agree with TRBD1. The germline V gene encodes CDR1 MDHEN and CDR2 SYDVKM. The CDR3 contains 15 residues. V lost 1 base to trimming and J lost 6 bases; unmatched junction nucleotides: 6. The CDR3 reads CASSLLGTGRSEAFF. The CDR3 DNA reads TGTGCCAGCAGTTTATTAGGGACAGGGCGGTCTGAAGCTTTCTTT. The full variable domain, its missing parts supplied by reference TRBV28 and TRBJ1-1, is DVKVTQSSRYLVKRTGEKVFLECVQDMDHENMFWYRQDPGLGLRLIYFSYDVKMKEKGDIPEGYSVSREKKERFSLILESASTNQTSMYLCASSLLGTGRSEAFFGQGTRLTVV.

V and J are TRBV10-1 and TRBJ2-3, with TRBD2 identical over 14 bases. This CDR3 has 16 residues. After removal of 7 bases from V and 2 bases from J, the junction contained 5 bases not matched to a gene. Germline CDR1 WNHNN, CDR2 SYGVQD (reference sequence). DNA of the CDR3: TGCGCCAGCACGGGACTAGCGGGGGAACCCACAGATACGCAGTATTTT. Its protein product is CASTGLAGEPTDTQYF.

The rearrangement links TRBV2 to TRBJ2-1; D tentatively reads TRBD1 or TRBD2 (5 bases each). Germline-derived CDR1 and CDR2 are SNHLY and FYNNEI. Trimming stripped 8 bases from V and 4 bases from J, with 12 bases between. This CDR3 region has 13 residues. CDR3 nucleotide sequence: TGTGCCAGCCGTGGGGGAGTTTACAATGAGCAGTTCTTC. Translation: CASRGGVYNEQFF.

This chain connects TRBV29-1 to TRBJ2-1; 11 bases are a match to TRBD2. The length of the CDR3 is 13 residues. The germline V gene encodes CDR1 SQVTM and CDR2 ANQGSEA. V gave up 2 bases and J gave up 16 bases; unmatched junction bases: 10. This chain's CDR3 is CSVEIASGGPGFF. CDR3 DNA: TGCAGCGTTGAAATAGCTAGCGGGGGGCCAGGTTTCTTC.

As regards this clone: This sample also contains other DNA sequences that code for the same CDR3. This rearrangement joins TRBV2 to TRBJ1-5; TRBD1 is a possible D gene (6 bases). There are 14 residues in the CDR3. V lost 8 bases, J lost 0 bases, and 11 bases lay in between. The germline CDR1 and CDR2 sequences are SNHLY and FYNNEI. The CDR3 sequence is CASSDSYSNQPQHF. CDR3 bases: TGTGCCAGCTCGGACAGCTATAGCAATCAGCCCCAGCATTTT.

Points on this clone: The sample has other DNA sequences that encode this CDR3 too. The rearrangement links TRBV12-5 to TRBJ2-5, with D unclear. CDR1 is LGHNT, CDR2 FRNRAP, per germline. V lost 1 base and J lost 5, with 2 bases in between. CDR3 length: 11 amino acids. CDR3 DNA: TGTGCTAGTGGTTTGGGGGAGACCCAGTACTTC. Its translation: CASGLGETQYF.

The chain recombines TRBV9 with TRBJ1-2, with D maybe TRBD1 (6 bases). Germline CDR1 SGDLS, CDR2 YYNGEE. V shed 4 bases and J shed 0 bases, with 19 bases lying between them. This CDR3 has 17 residues. The CDR3 DNA reads TGTGCCAGCAGCCCCTCGCGGGGGGGGCTGGCTAACTATGGCTACACCTTC. Protein: CASSPSRGGLANYGYTF. The full variable domain, completed using reference TRBV9 and TRBJ1-2, is DSGVTQTPKHLITATGQRVTLRCSPRSGDLSVYWYQQSLDQGLQFLIQYYNGEERAKGNILERFSAQQFPDLHSELNLSSLELGDSALYFCASSPSRGGLANYGYTFGSGTRLTVV.

The rearrangement joins TRBV5-1 to TRBJ2-3; the D gene is possibly TRBD2 (5 bases). The V gene's germline CDR1 is SGHRS and CDR2 YFSETQ. This CDR3 is 14 amino acids long. Trimming removed 1 base from V and 1 base from J, with 7 bases in between. The DNA of the CDR3 is TGCGCCAGCAGCTTGTCGGAGGGCACAGATACGCAGTATTTT. The encoded protein is CASSLSEGTDTQYF.

The rearrangement links TRBV28 to TRBJ1-5; D ambiguous. Germline loops: CDR1 MDHEN, CDR2 SYDVKM. V was clipped by 3 bases and J by 4 bases, with 13 bases between them. The CDR3 is 15 amino acids. Written as DNA, the CDR3 is TGTGCCAGCAGTTTCATCAGGTCGGGTAATCAGCCCCAGCATTTT. As protein: CASSFIRSGNQPQHF.

This chain connects TRBV7-8 to TRBJ1-5, with 7 bases aligning to TRBD1. In germline, CDR1 is SGHVS, CDR2 FQNEAQ. This CDR3 spans 14 amino acids. Trimming removed 5 bases from V and 7 bases from J; junction bases left unmatched: 8. CDR3 bases: TGTGCCAGCAGCACCGACAGGGCCAGACAGCCCCAGCATTTT. Protein product: CASSTDRARQPQHF.

The rearrangement links TRBV2 to TRBJ2-7, with a weak D call TRBD2 (5 bases). Germline V gene sequence: CDR1 SNHLY, CDR2 FYNNEI. The CDR3 covers 11 residues. Trimming cost V 4 bases and J 6 bases, with 7 bases left between them. CDR3 bases: TGTGCCAGCAGTGTAGAGGGCGAGCAGTACTTC. Protein product: CASSVEGEQYF.

As for this clone: In the same sample, other DNA sequences code for this CDR3. The V call is TRBV10-3, the J call TRBJ2-2, with TRBD1 identical over 9 bases. Germline V lookup: CDR1 ENHRY, CDR2 SYGVKD. The CDR3 extends over 15 amino acids. Trimming cost V 4 bases and J 0 bases; bases outside gene matches: 0. The CDR3 loop is CAISGDRANTGELFF. The DNA for the CDR3 is TGTGCCATCAGTGGGGACAGGGCGAACACCGGGGAGCTGTTTTTT.

CDR3 DNA: TGTGCCAGCAGCTTAGTCGGAGGGGCTGGAAACACCATATATTTT. Residues: CASSLVGGAGNTIYF. V usage is TRBV7-2 and J usage is TRBJ1-3; D is perhaps TRBD1 (5 bases). With 1 base removed from V and 2 bases from J, the gap between germline ends came to 9 bases. The germline gives CDR1 SGHTA, CDR2 FQGNSA. The CDR3 is made up of 15 amino acids.